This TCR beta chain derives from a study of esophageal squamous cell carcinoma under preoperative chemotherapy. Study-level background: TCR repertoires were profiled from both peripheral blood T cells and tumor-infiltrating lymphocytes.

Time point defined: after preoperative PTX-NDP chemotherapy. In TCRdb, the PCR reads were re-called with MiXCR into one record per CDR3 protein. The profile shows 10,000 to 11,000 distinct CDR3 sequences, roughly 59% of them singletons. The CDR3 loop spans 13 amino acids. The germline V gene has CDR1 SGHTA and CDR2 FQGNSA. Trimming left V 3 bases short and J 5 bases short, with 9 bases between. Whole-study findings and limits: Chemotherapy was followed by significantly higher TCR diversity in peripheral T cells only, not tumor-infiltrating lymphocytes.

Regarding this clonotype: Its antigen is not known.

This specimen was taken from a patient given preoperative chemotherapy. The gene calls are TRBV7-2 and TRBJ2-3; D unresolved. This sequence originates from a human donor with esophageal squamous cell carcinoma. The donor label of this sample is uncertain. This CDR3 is CASSFGSRDTQYF. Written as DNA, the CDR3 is TGTGCCAGCAGCTTTGGTTCCCGAGATACGCAGTATTTT.